Following are 5 T cell receptor beta chains from one sample sequenced in a study of blood T cells in healthy people across ages. A sample-barcoded 5' primer and a J-beta primer mix were used in a second PCR of about 7 to 12 cycles. TCRdb redid the calling of the 5' RACE reads with MiXCR, one entry per CDR3 protein. The data contain more than 1 million distinct CDR3 sequences, more than 40% of them singletons. The material sequenced was blood. These TCRs come from a woman aged 55-70 years in good health.

The gene calls are TRBV15 and TRBJ1-2; D might be TRBD1 (6 bases). The CDR3 has 14 residues. Germline CDR1 LNHNV, CDR2 YYDKDF (reference sequence). Trimming took off 5 bases at V and 2 bases at J, with 12 bases between the two ends. The CDR3 DNA is TGTGCCACCAGCGGATACGGGACAAACTATGGCTACACCTTC. Translated, it gives CATSGYGTNYGYTF. Variable domain in full (rest from reference TRBV15 and TRBJ1-2): DAMVIQNPRYQVTQFGKPVTLSCSQTLNHNVMYWYQQKSSQAPKLLFHYYDKDFNNEADTPDNFQSRRPNTSFCFLDIRSPGLGDTAMYLCATSGYGTNYGYTFGSGTRLTVV.

This clonotype has ten or more counts. The chain is built from TRBV29-1 and TRBJ2-1; TRBD2 matches at 9 bases. The trim removed 3 bases at V and 2 bases at J, leaving 5 bases unmatched. Germline loops: CDR1 SQVTM, CDR2 ANQGSEA. This CDR3 contains 15 residues. The CDR3 DNA sequence: TGCAGCGTTGATGGGACTAGCTGGGCCTACAATGAGCAGTTCTTC. Translating it yields CSVDGTSWAYNEQFF.

The table lists this clonotype with many counts. This chain joins TRBV20-1 and TRBJ2-3; 7 nucleotides agree with TRBD2. Per the germline V gene, CDR1 is DFQATT and CDR2 is SNEGSKA (reference sequence). V was pared by 6 bases and J by 5 bases, with 8 bases of the junction left unmatched. This CDR3 has 13 residues. CDR3 in amino acids: CSAERGPLDTQYF. The CDR3, as DNA: TGCAGTGCGGAGCGGGGCCCGTTAGATACGCAGTATTTT.

The chain has TRBV13 and TRBJ1-5, with D hard to call. The germline gives CDR1 PRHDT, CDR2 FYEKMQ (reference sequence). The ends were cut back, 5 bases at V and 4 bases at J, with 9 bases in the middle. The CDR3 loop spans 13 amino acids. The CDR3 sequence: CASSPSLNQPQHF. The CDR3 DNA reads as TGTGCCAGCAGCCCCAGTTTAAATCAGCCCCAGCATTTT.

This chain uses TRBV29-1 with TRBJ2-7, with D possibly matching TRBD2 (6 bases). The CDR3 covers 14 residues. Trimming shortened V by 7 bases and J by 4 bases, and 20 bases separated the two germline ends. Germline CDR1 and CDR2: SQVTM and ANQGSEA. CDR3 DNA: TGCAGCGCCGGAGGGGCAGGGCGAAGGTACGAGCAGTACTTC. It translates to CSAGGAGRRYEQYF.